This paragraph covers one TCR beta chain sequence. Its antigen is undetermined. The PCR employed 60 Vbeta primers together with 13 Jbeta primers. Generated by immunoSEQ multiplex PCR, the TCRdb table keeps only in-frame clones and is missing some. The sample has 55,000 to 85,000 clones. This sample is drawn from a study of cytomegalovirus exposure and HLA in healthy donors. Findings and limits, study-wide: Confirmation was obtained in vitro that a few CMV-associated chains are specific for CMV antigens. Some TCR beta chains (more than 150 of them) were listed as cytomegalovirus-associated. The authors later found most CMV-associated TCR beta chains appeared HLA-restricted. V segments that were indistinguishable, TRBV6-2 and TRBV6-3 among them, were omitted from analysis.

Trimming pared 2 bases from V and 5 bases from J, leaving 9 bases between. Germline-derived CDR1 and CDR2 are SEHNR and FQNEAQ (reference sequence). This CDR3 spans 13 amino acids. The chain combines TRBV7-9 with TRBJ2-5, with D uncertain. The material sequenced was PBMCs. This receptor was identified in a female donor in good health and CMV-seropositive. The CDR3 bases are TGTGCCAGCAGCTTATTCCCCGCGGAGACCCAGTACTTC. Translation gives CASSLFPAETQYF. Supplemented by reference TRBV7-9 and TRBJ2-5, the full variable domain reads DTGVSQNPRHKITKRGQNVTFRCDPISEHNRLYWYRQTLGQGPEFLTYFQNEAQLEKSRLLSDRFSAERPKGSFSTLEIQRTEQGDSAMYLCASSLFPAETQYFGPGTRLLVL.